Listed here are 28 T cell receptor beta chains from one sample, sequenced in a study of identical twins. TCRdb ran MiXCR on the 5' RACE reads and lists one entry per CDR3 protein. The sample yields fewer than 500,000 distinct CDR3 sequences, roughly 13% seen once. Another study also made use of these data, one on yellow fever vaccine responses in identical twins.

Sequenced: CD4+ T cells sorted from blood. These receptors were collected from a woman under 30 in good health.

This clonotype was observed many times. V usage is TRBV20-1 and J usage is TRBJ2-5; D tentatively reads TRBD1 or TRBD2 (6 bases each). V was shortened by 3 bases and J by 5 bases, with 13 bases between the two germline ends. The CDR3 consists of 13 residues. The germline CDR1 and CDR2 sequences are DFQATT and SNEGSKA (reference sequence). CDR3 in DNA: TGCAGTGCTAGTTGGGGGGCGGAGGAGACCCAGTACTTC. It codes for CSASWGAEETQYF.

This clonotype showed up just a few times. The gene calls are TRBV6-6 and TRBJ2-7; the D is unclear. The CDR3 has 13 residues. Germline V CDR1 and CDR2: MNHNY, SVGAGI (reference sequence). The V end lost 0 bases, the J end lost 7 bases, and 10 bases lay between the germline ends. The CDR3 DNA sequence: TGTGCCAGCAGTTACTCGAAGCTTCAGGAGCAGTACTTC. This codes for CASSYSKLQEQYF.

This rearrangement joins TRBV6-4 to TRBJ1-1; D ambiguous. The CDR3 is 13 amino acids. V was trimmed by 6 bases and J by 2 bases, leaving 10 bases between them. CDR1 and CDR2 (germline): MRHNA, SNTAGT. DNA for the CDR3: TGTGCCAGCAGAGACACATACAACACTGAAGCTTTCTTT. Translation: CASRDTYNTEAFF.

The V call is TRBV29-1, the J call TRBJ2-7; tentative D call: TRBD2 (6 bases). Germline CDR1 SQVTM, CDR2 ANQGSEA. The CDR3 runs to 13 residues. Trimming pared 0 bases from V and 7 bases from J, leaving 13 bases between. Here the CDR3 DNA reads TGCAGCGTTGAAGATTCCGTGGGGGGAGAGCAGTACTTC. It specifies CSVEDSVGGEQYF.

The chain couples TRBV2 to TRBJ2-2, with TRBD1 matching over 7 bases. With 4 bases clipped from V and 3 bases from J, the junction kept 5 bases outside the gene matches. Germline loops: CDR1 SNHLY, CDR2 FYNNEI. The CDR3 is 15 amino acids. CDR3 protein: CASSVKGADTGELFF. CDR3 sequence (DNA): TGTGCCAGCAGTGTTAAGGGGGCAGACACCGGGGAGCTGTTTTTT.

This clonotype was seen a handful of times. This rearrangement joins TRBV6-2 or TRBV6-3 to TRBJ2-7, with TRBD2 matching 8 bases. Germline V CDR1 and CDR2: MNHEY, SVGEGT. This CDR3 has 14 residues. The V gene end was trimmed by 5 bases and the J gene end by 6 bases; junction bases not matched to a gene: 9. The CDR3 loop is CASSHGTRAGEQYF. The CDR3 DNA follows: TGTGCCAGCAGTCACGGGACTAGAGCAGGCGAGCAGTACTTC.

The V and J genes are TRBV20-1 and TRBJ2-5; weak D call: TRBD1 (5 bases). This CDR3 is built from 13 residues. From germline, CDR1 is DFQATT and CDR2 SNEGSKA (reference sequence). V lost 2 bases and J 0 bases, leaving 7 bases between the germline ends. The CDR3 loop reads CSARRQYQETQYF. CDR3 nucleotides: TGCAGTGCTAGACGACAGTACCAAGAGACCCAGTACTTC.

This chain connects TRBV6-5 to TRBJ1-6; maybe TRBD1 (5 bases). CDR1 and CDR2 from the germline V gene are MNHEY and SVGAGI. The CDR3 covers 12 residues. V was pared by 2 bases and J by 9 bases, with 5 bases between. The CDR3 coding sequence is TGTGCCAGCAGTTACAGGGGTTCACCCCTCCACTTT. It is translated as CASSYRGSPLHF.

This clonotype has a count of ten or more. This chain connects TRBV6-1 to TRBJ2-5; 11 positions agree with TRBD2. With 6 bases clipped from V and 7 bases from J, the junction kept 7 bases outside the gene matches. The CDR3 runs to 14 residues. Germline V CDR1 and CDR2: MNHNS, SASEGT. The CDR3 region has the DNA TGTGCCAGCAGCCCGGGACTAGCGGTGGGGACCCAGTACTTC. It codes for CASSPGLAVGTQYF.

The chain joins TRBV19 to TRBJ2-7, with TRBD1 as a possible D gene (5 bases). Looked up from germline, CDR1 is LNHDA and CDR2 is SQIVND (reference sequence). The CDR3 is 16 amino acids. V was shortened by 9 bases and J by 2 bases, with 23 bases between the two germline ends. The CDR3 sequence: CASSDMKGPLAYEQYF. CDR3 nucleotides: TGTGCCAGCAGTGACATGAAGGGGCCATTAGCCTACGAGCAGTACTTC.

This clonotype was counted many times. The gene calls are TRBV7-8 and TRBJ2-3, with TRBD1 matching 7 bases. This CDR3 spans 15 amino acids. CDR1 is SGHVS, CDR2 FQNEAQ, per germline. The V segment lost 7 bases and the J segment 6 bases; nucleotides outside the gene matches: 13. CDR3 loop: CASMLGDRPVDTQYF. The CDR3 DNA sequence: TGTGCCAGCATGTTAGGGGACAGACCCGTCGATACGCAGTATTTT.

The chain combines TRBV2 with TRBJ2-1; 9 positions agree with TRBD1. Germline V CDR1 and CDR2: SNHLY, FYNNEI. CDR3 length equals 15 residues. Unmatched junction bases numbered 7, after V lost 6 bases and J lost 4 bases. The CDR3 here is CASRSGQGSYNEQFF. CDR3 DNA: TGTGCCAGCAGGAGCGGACAGGGGTCGTACAATGAGCAGTTCTTC.

This clonotype came up many times. The chain is built from TRBV12-3 or TRBV12-4 and TRBJ2-1; the D is unclear. The V end was cut by 0 bases, the J end by 4 bases, with 10 bases between. This CDR3 is 15 amino acids long. The CDR3 nucleotides are TGTGCCAGCAGTTTAGCGTCCCCCCCATACAATGAGCAGTTCTTC. It yields the protein CASSLASPPYNEQFF.

This clonotype was observed a handful of times. The V and J genes are TRBV28 and TRBJ2-7; 12 nucleotides align to TRBD2. Germline V gene sequence: CDR1 MDHEN, CDR2 SYDVKM. The CDR3 extends over 17 amino acids. V was clipped by 7 bases and J by 5 bases; unmatched bases: 15. CDR3 DNA sequence: TGTGCCAGCATCAACCCAACTAGCGGGAGGATCCACGACGAGCAGTACTTC. It codes for CASINPTSGRIHDEQYF. The variable domain in full, completed from reference TRBV28 and TRBJ2-7, reads DVKVTQSSRYLVKRTGEKVFLECVQDMDHENMFWYRQDPGLGLRLIYFSYDVKMKEKGDIPEGYSVSREKKERFSLILESASTNQTSMYLCASINPTSGRIHDEQYFGPGTRLTVT.

This clonotype was recorded a few times. The CDR3 DNA is TGTGCCAGCAGCGCCAGCGGGAGAAGGGGAGAGACCCAGTACTTC. Protein product: CASSASGRRGETQYF. This chain uses TRBV7-9 with TRBJ2-5, with 8 positions matching TRBD2. J lost 4 bases, V lost 5 bases, and 9 bases had no gene match. Germline-derived CDR1 and CDR2 are SEHNR and FQNEAQ (reference sequence). This CDR3 is built from 15 residues.

This clonotype was picked up a small number of times. The rearrangement links TRBV30 to TRBJ2-7, with TRBD2 matching 11 bases. The CDR3 is 12 residues long. Per the germline V gene, CDR1 is GTSNPN and CDR2 is SVGIG (reference sequence). Losses at the gene ends were 4 bases for V and 9 bases for J; bases not matched to a gene: 5. CDR3 protein: CAWTSGGLGQYF. CDR3 in DNA: TGTGCCTGGACTAGCGGGGGGCTAGGGCAGTACTTC.

The sample holds a few counts of this clonotype. This chain links TRBV5-4 with TRBJ2-3; 9 positions match TRBD2. The CDR3 loop spans 16 amino acids. CDR1 is SGHNT and CDR2 is YYREEE in the germline V gene (reference sequence). V trimming: 4 bases; J trimming: 5 bases; junction bases outside the gene matches: 11. CDR3 bases: TGTGCCAGCAGCCTGGCGATAGCGGGAGCGAAAGATACGCAGTATTTT. Residues: CASSLAIAGAKDTQYF.

This clonotype was observed many times. In DNA, the CDR3 is TGTGCCACCAGCAGAGATAGAATCGTGGGGCATGAGCAGTTCTTC. Its translation: CATSRDRIVGHEQFF. This chain connects TRBV15 to TRBJ2-1, with D possibly being TRBD1 (5 bases). Trimming took 0 bases from V and 8 from J, leaving 14 bases between them. CDR3 length: 15 residues. Germline V lookup: CDR1 LNHNV, CDR2 YYDKDF (reference sequence).

In this sample, this clonotype turned up once. The J gene is TRBJ1-4, the V gene TRBV7-2; D gene uncertain. This CDR3 contains 15 residues. Germline lookup yields CDR1 SGHTA and CDR2 FQGNSA. The germline V and J ends were trimmed by 1 base and 1 base, with 7 bases remaining between them. This chain's CDR3 is CASSLGFGTNEKLFF. In nucleotides, the CDR3 is TGTGCCAGCAGCTTAGGGTTCGGAACTAATGAAAAACTGTTTTTT.

The chain recombines TRBV20-1 with TRBJ1-1; a weak D match, TRBD1 (5 bases). V lost 4 bases to trimming and J lost 2 bases, with 8 bases between them. The CDR3 runs 12 residues. Looked up from germline, CDR1 is DFQATT and CDR2 is SNEGSKA (reference sequence). CDR3 loop: CSATGDNTEAFF. Written as DNA, the CDR3 is TGCAGTGCTACGGGGGACAACACTGAAGCTTTCTTT.

In its sample, this clonotype was seen a few times. The rearrangement uses TRBV5-1 and TRBJ2-1, with TRBD2 matching 9 bases. From germline, CDR1 is SGHRS and CDR2 YFSETQ. The CDR3 has 15 amino acids. V lost 5 bases, J lost 8 bases, and 11 bases stayed unmatched. CDR3 sequence reads: CASRFLAGDIYEQFF. CDR3 bases: TGCGCCAGCAGATTTTTAGCGGGAGATATCTATGAGCAGTTCTTC.

The chain is built from TRBV6-1 and TRBJ2-7; D possibly corresponds to TRBD2 (6 bases). V was clipped by 4 bases and J by 0 bases, with 13 bases between them. The length of the CDR3 is 15 residues. The germline CDR1 and CDR2 sequences are MNHNS and SASEGT. The CDR3 loop reads CASSVGGHSSYEQYF. In DNA form, the CDR3 reads TGTGCCAGCAGTGTGGGAGGCCACAGCTCCTACGAGCAGTACTTC.

This clonotype was counted between two and nine times. This chain links TRBV5-6 with TRBJ2-1; 7 bases match TRBD2. After removal of 4 bases from V and 4 bases from J, the junction contained 5 bases not matched to a gene. This CDR3 is built from 14 residues. CDR1 is SGHDT, CDR2 YYEEEE, per germline. The CDR3 here is CASSRAGPYNEQFF. Written as DNA, the CDR3 is TGTGCCAGCAGCAGAGCGGGACCATACAATGAGCAGTTCTTC.

This clonotype was counted many times. This chain connects TRBV20-1 to TRBJ2-5; the match to TRBD2 covers 9 bases. CDR1 and CDR2 (germline): DFQATT, SNEGSKA (reference sequence). Germline trimming cut 1 base from V and 2 bases from J; bases unmatched to any gene: 8. There are 16 residues in the CDR3. The CDR3, as DNA: TGCAGTGCTAGAGGGTACTCAGCGGGGGGTCAAGAGACCCAGTACTTC. This translates into CSARGYSAGGQETQYF.

This clonotype has just a few counts. V and J are TRBV2 and TRBJ1-1, with D hard to call. Germline CDR1 and CDR2: SNHLY and FYNNEI. The V and J ends lost 9 bases and 1 base respectively, with 9 bases between them. The CDR3 spans 12 residues. The CDR3 sequence is CASGRGNTEAFF. In nucleotides, the CDR3 is TGTGCCAGTGGACGGGGGAACACTGAAGCTTTCTTT.

The J gene is TRBJ2-1, the V gene TRBV24-1, with D hard to call. The V end lost 0 bases, the J end lost 6 bases, and 17 bases lay between the germline ends. CDR1 is KGHDR, CDR2 SFDVKD, per germline. This CDR3 has 17 amino acids. CDR3 coding DNA: TGTGCCACCAGTGATTTGTCCCCCAGCCGAGATAGCAATGAGCAGTTCTTC. Amino acids: CATSDLSPSRDSNEQFF.

This sequence joins TRBV20-1 and TRBJ2-7, with 13 bases lining up with TRBD2. The junction had 5 bases not matched to a gene; V was cut back by 0 bases and J by 3 bases. The CDR3 totals 16 residues. Germline V gives CDR1 DFQATT, CDR2 SNEGSKA (reference sequence). DNA of the CDR3: TGCAGTGCTAGAGAGACAAGGACTAGCGGGAGCTACGAGCAGTACTTC. Amino acid sequence: CSARETRTSGSYEQYF.

As to this clonotype: Given a much more abundant clone one base away, this may be a read error. The rearrangement joins TRBV14 to TRBJ2-7; 9 nucleotides match TRBD1. After removal of 6 bases from V and 3 bases from J, the junction contained 6 bases not matched to a gene. The germline V gene has CDR1 SGHDN and CDR2 FVKESK. This CDR3 contains 14 residues. CDR3 region: CASSSGTGRYEQYF. CDR3 nucleotide sequence: TGTGCCAGCAGTTCCGGGACAGGGCGCTACGAGCAGTACTTC.